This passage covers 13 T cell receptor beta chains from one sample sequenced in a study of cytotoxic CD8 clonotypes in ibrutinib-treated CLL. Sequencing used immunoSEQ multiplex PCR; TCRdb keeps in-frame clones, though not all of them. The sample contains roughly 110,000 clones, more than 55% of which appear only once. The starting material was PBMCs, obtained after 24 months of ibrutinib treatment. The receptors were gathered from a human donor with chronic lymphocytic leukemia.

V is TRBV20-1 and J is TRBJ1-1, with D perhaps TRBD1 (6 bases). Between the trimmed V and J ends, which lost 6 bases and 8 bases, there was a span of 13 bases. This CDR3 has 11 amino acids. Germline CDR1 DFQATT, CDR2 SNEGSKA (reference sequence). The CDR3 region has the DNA TGCAGTGCCTTGGACAGCCCGGAAGCTTTCTTT. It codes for CSALDSPEAFF.

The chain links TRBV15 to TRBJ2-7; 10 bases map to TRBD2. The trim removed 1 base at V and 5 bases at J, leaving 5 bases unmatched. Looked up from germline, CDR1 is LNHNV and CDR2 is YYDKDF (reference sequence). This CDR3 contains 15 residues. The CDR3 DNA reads TGTGCCACCAGCAGAGTCGGGACTAGCGCCGACGAGCAGTACTTC. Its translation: CATSRVGTSADEQYF.

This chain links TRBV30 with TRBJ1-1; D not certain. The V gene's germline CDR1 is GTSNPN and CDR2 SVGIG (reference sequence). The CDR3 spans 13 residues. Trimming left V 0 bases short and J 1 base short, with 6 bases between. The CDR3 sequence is CAWSVLANTEAFF. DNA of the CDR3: TGTGCCTGGAGTGTACTGGCGAACACTGAAGCTTTCTTT.

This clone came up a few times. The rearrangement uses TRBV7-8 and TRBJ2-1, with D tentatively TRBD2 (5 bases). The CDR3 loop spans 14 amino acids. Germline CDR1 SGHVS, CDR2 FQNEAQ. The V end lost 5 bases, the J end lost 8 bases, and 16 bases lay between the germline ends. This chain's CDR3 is CASSNGRGRDEQFF. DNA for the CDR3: TGTGCCAGCAGCAATGGCCGGGGTCGCGATGAGCAGTTCTTC.

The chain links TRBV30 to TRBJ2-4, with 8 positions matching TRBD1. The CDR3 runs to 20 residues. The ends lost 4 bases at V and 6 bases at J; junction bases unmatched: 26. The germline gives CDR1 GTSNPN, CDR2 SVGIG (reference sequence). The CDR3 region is CAWTALRQGPGLLGGNIQYF. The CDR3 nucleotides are TGTGCCTGGACCGCACTTCGACAGGGGCCCGGACTTCTTGGGGGAAACATTCAGTACTTC. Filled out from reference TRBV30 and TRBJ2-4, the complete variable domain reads SQTIHQWPATLVQPVGSPLSLECTVEGTSNPNLYWYRQAAGRGLQLLFYSVGIGQISSEVPQNLSASRPQDRQFILSSKKLLLSDSGFYLCAWTALRQGPGLLGGNIQYFGAGTRLSVL.

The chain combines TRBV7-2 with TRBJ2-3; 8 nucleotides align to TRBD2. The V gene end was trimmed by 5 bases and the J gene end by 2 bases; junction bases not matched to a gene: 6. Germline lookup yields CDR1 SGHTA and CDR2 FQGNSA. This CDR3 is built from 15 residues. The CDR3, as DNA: TGTGCCAGCAGCACCCTAGCGGGCAACACAGATACGCAGTATTTT. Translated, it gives CASSTLAGNTDTQYF.

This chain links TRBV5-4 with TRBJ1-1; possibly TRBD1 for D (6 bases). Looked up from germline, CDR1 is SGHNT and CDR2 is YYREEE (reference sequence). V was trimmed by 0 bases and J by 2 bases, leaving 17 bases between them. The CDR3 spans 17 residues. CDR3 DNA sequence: TGTGCCAGCAGCTTGGGTGGGGGCGGACCAGTAAACACTGAAGCTTTCTTT. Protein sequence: CASSLGGGGPVNTEAFF.

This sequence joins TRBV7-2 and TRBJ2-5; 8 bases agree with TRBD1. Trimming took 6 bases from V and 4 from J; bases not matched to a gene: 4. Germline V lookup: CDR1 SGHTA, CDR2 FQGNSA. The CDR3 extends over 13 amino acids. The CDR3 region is CASRSGGSETQYF. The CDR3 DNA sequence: TGTGCCAGCAGGTCAGGGGGCTCAGAGACCCAGTACTTC. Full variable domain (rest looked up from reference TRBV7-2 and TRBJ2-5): GAGVSQSPSNKVTEKGKDVELRCDPISGHTALYWYRQSLGQGLEFLIYFQGNSAPDKSGLPSDRFSAERTGGSVSTLTIQRTQQEDSAVYLCASRSGGSETQYFGPGTRLLVL.

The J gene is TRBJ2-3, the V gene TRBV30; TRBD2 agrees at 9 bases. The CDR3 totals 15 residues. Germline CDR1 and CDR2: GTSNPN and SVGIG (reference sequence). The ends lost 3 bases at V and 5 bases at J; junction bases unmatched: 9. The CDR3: CAWRASGGTKDTQYF. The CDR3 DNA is TGTGCCTGGAGGGCGAGCGGGGGGACAAAAGATACGCAGTATTTT.

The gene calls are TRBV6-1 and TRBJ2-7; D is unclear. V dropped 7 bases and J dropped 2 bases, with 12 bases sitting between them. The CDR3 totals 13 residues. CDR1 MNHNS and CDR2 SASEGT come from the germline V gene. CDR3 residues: CASKRQDPYEQYF. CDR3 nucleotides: TGTGCCAGCAAGCGACAAGACCCCTACGAGCAGTACTTC.

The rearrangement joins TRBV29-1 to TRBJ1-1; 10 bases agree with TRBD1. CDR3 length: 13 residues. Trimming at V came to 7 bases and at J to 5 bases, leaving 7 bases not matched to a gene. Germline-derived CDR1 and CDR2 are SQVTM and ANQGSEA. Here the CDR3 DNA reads TGCAGCGCTAGACAGGGGGCGGGAACTGAAGCTTTCTTT. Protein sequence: CSARQGAGTEAFF.

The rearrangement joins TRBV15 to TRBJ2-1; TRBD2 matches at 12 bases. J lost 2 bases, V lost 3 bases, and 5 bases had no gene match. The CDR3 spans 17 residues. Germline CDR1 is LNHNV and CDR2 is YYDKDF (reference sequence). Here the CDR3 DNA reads TGTGCCACCAGCAGTAGTCCTAGCGGGGGGGCCTACAATGAGCAGTTCTTC. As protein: CATSSSPSGGAYNEQFF.

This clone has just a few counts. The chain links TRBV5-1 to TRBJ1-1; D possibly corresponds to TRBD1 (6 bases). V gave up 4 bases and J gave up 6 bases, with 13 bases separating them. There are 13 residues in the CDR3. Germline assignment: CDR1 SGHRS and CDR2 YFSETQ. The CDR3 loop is CASSQGTTSEAFF. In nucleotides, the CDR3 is TGCGCCAGCAGCCAGGGGACCACCTCTGAAGCTTTCTTT.